Listed below are T cell receptor beta chains from one sample, sequenced in a study of shared clonotypes between healthy human individuals. Some clones are missing from TCRdb's copy, which holds only in-frame ones; the method was immunoSEQ multiplex PCR. This sample carries about 2.5 million clones, 85% to 95% of them seen once, and the ten largest clones take roughly 0.34%. Sequencing was performed on naive CD4+ T cells from PBMCs. These receptors originate from a man aged 18 to 35 in good health. Some clones in this sample may be carry-over from other donors' samples. Each CDR3 is given without its conserved first and last residue. Fields, in order: clone size, V gene, D gene, CDR3 protein. A D gene is named only where the DNA matches it firmly. A clone size is listed for some rows: how often the clone was seen (once, few, many), or a class if it is expanded.

- TRBV28 - ASRPVTSNQPQH
once TRBV18 - ASSLTGVRAGANVLT
- TRBV7-9 - ASGRGRQEVHEY
once TRBV5-4 TRBD1 ASSLAEGASTIY
- TRBV7-3 - ASSLTGRGNTEAF
- TRBV13 TRBD2 ASSLTSGRTETQY
- TRBV13 - ASRPLASSDTQY
- TRBV28 - ASSSSIAKNIQY
- TRBV4-1 - ASSRTRVGGIGELF
- TRBV9 TRBD1 ASSDAFGTANTGELF
- TRBV5-1 - ASSFGGPNTGELF
- TRBV9 - ASSEIAGKENTIY
- TRBV27 - ASGPRPPPYGYT
- TRBV7-3 - ASSSTPGTSYEQY
- TRBV28 - ASSLGLANTEAF
once TRBV10-3 - AISDTTATNEQF
- TRBV7-3 - ASSLGVADRSYEQY
- TRBV4-3 - ASSLTEPWDTQY
- TRBV7-3 TRBD2 ASSLGRTSGDYNEQF
once TRBV9 TRBD2 ASSGSGNEQY
- TRBV2 TRBD2 ASSAGTSGSSNEQF
- TRBV19 TRBD2 ASSAGLAGSYEQY
- TRBV7-9 TRBD2 ASSLLPSGKGIQY
- TRBV28 - ASWGRGPGANVLT
- TRBV18 - ASSPPRQTNTEAF
- TRBV25-1 - ASSELGREDTQY
- TRBV28 - ASTLRAATYEQY
- TRBV9 - ASKEDRTMDPTDTQY
- TRBV2 - ASSEWDSNQPQH